This entry concerns a single T cell receptor (beta chain). This sample was included in a study of T-cell memory formation after mild COVID-19. TCRdb reanalysed the 5' RACE reads using MiXCR and keeps one entry per CDR3 protein. The sample records some 120,000 distinct CDR3 sequences, 16% being singletons. CDR1 and CDR2 from the germline V gene are SGHRS and YFSETQ. Trimming left V 3 bases short and J 5 bases short, with 13 bases between. CDR3 length: 14 residues. The source material was PBMCs or a T cell subset sorted from them (not recorded which). This receptor was identified in an adult woman who had mild COVID-19 (a few samples of this study predate the infection). Cell type and time point are not known. The chain is built from TRBV5-1 and TRBJ2-3; D is uncertain. CDR3 region: CASSSPSIGDTQYF. The CDR3 DNA is TGCGCCAGCAGCTCACCCAGCATTGGAGATACGCAGTATTTT.